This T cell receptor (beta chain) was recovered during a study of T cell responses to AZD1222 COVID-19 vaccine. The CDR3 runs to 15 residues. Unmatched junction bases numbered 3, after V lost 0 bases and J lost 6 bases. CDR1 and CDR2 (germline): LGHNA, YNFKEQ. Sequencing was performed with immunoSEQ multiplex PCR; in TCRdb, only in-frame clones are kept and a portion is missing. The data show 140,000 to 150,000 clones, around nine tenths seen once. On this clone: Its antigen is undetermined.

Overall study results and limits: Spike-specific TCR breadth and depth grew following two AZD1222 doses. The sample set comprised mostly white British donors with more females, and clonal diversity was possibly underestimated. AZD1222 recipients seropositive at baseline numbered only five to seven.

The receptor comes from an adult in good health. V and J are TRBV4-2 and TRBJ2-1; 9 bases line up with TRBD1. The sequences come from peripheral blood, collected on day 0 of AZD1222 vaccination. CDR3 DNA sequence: TGTGCCAGCAGCCAAGATGAGACAGGGGGCAATGAGCAGTTCTTC. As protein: CASSQDETGGNEQFF.